The entry below describes one TCR beta chain. The data were taken from a study of T cell responses to AZD1222 COVID-19 vaccine. Assay: immunoSEQ multiplex PCR; the TCRdb copy retains only in-frame clones and omits some. The sample shows some 180,000 clones, 80% to 90% of them seen only once. J gave up 4 bases and V 7 bases, and 4 bases lay outside the gene matches. The CDR3 loop spans 13 amino acids. The J gene is TRBJ2-1, the V gene TRBV12-3 or TRBV12-4; 7 bases map to TRBD1. The sequence was obtained from an adult in good health. The sample here was peripheral blood, taken on day 0 of AZD1222 vaccination. The CDR3 DNA reads TGTGCCAGCATAGGGACAGTTTACAATGAGCAGTTCTTC. This translates into CASIGTVYNEQFF.